The clone carrying this TCR beta chain was picked up many times. Its antigen is as yet unknown. A universal primer site was added by template switching, and unique molecular identifiers were carried by the cDNA. TCRdb processed the 5' RACE reads anew with MiXCR; each CDR3 protein has one entry. Among hundreds of thousands of distinct CDR3 sequences listed, around 6% were seen once. The data stem from a study of identical twins. Study observations and caveats: Insertions were fewer in abundant cord blood beta clonotypes, whereas memory repertoires showed none of this pattern.

Sequenced: naive T cells sorted from blood. This receptor was taken from a man between 18 and 35 years old in good health.

DNA for the CDR3: TGTGCCAGCAGTTCCCCGGGACAGGTGGCTACGCACAATGAGCAGTTCTTC. Translating gives CASSSPGQVATHNEQFF. The chain links TRBV6-2 or TRBV6-3 to TRBJ2-1, with 8 bases aligning to TRBD1. The V segment lost 4 bases and the J segment 5 bases; nucleotides outside the gene matches: 13. This CDR3 spans 17 amino acids. The germline gives CDR1 MNHEY, CDR2 SVGEGT.